The following is a T cell receptor (beta chain) sequence with its context. The data stem from a study of T cells after yellow fever vaccination. Each CDR3 protein gets one entry after TCRdb re-called the 5' RACE reads with MiXCR. The table lists a few hundred thousand distinct CDR3 sequences, over 8% of them singletons. Between the trimmed V and J ends, which lost 1 base and 2 bases, there was a span of 10 bases. CDR1 and CDR2 (germline): SGHTA, FQGNSA. The CDR3 consists of 15 residues. The chain employs TRBV7-2 and TRBJ2-3; D unclear. Sequenced here: PBMCs, sampled on the day of the first yellow fever vaccination. This receptor was identified in a man aged 18 to 30 who received the YFV17D yellow fever vaccine. The CDR3 here is CASSLGPLFTDTQYF. The CDR3 DNA sequence: TGTGCCAGCAGCTTAGGCCCTCTGTTCACAGATACGCAGTATTTT.